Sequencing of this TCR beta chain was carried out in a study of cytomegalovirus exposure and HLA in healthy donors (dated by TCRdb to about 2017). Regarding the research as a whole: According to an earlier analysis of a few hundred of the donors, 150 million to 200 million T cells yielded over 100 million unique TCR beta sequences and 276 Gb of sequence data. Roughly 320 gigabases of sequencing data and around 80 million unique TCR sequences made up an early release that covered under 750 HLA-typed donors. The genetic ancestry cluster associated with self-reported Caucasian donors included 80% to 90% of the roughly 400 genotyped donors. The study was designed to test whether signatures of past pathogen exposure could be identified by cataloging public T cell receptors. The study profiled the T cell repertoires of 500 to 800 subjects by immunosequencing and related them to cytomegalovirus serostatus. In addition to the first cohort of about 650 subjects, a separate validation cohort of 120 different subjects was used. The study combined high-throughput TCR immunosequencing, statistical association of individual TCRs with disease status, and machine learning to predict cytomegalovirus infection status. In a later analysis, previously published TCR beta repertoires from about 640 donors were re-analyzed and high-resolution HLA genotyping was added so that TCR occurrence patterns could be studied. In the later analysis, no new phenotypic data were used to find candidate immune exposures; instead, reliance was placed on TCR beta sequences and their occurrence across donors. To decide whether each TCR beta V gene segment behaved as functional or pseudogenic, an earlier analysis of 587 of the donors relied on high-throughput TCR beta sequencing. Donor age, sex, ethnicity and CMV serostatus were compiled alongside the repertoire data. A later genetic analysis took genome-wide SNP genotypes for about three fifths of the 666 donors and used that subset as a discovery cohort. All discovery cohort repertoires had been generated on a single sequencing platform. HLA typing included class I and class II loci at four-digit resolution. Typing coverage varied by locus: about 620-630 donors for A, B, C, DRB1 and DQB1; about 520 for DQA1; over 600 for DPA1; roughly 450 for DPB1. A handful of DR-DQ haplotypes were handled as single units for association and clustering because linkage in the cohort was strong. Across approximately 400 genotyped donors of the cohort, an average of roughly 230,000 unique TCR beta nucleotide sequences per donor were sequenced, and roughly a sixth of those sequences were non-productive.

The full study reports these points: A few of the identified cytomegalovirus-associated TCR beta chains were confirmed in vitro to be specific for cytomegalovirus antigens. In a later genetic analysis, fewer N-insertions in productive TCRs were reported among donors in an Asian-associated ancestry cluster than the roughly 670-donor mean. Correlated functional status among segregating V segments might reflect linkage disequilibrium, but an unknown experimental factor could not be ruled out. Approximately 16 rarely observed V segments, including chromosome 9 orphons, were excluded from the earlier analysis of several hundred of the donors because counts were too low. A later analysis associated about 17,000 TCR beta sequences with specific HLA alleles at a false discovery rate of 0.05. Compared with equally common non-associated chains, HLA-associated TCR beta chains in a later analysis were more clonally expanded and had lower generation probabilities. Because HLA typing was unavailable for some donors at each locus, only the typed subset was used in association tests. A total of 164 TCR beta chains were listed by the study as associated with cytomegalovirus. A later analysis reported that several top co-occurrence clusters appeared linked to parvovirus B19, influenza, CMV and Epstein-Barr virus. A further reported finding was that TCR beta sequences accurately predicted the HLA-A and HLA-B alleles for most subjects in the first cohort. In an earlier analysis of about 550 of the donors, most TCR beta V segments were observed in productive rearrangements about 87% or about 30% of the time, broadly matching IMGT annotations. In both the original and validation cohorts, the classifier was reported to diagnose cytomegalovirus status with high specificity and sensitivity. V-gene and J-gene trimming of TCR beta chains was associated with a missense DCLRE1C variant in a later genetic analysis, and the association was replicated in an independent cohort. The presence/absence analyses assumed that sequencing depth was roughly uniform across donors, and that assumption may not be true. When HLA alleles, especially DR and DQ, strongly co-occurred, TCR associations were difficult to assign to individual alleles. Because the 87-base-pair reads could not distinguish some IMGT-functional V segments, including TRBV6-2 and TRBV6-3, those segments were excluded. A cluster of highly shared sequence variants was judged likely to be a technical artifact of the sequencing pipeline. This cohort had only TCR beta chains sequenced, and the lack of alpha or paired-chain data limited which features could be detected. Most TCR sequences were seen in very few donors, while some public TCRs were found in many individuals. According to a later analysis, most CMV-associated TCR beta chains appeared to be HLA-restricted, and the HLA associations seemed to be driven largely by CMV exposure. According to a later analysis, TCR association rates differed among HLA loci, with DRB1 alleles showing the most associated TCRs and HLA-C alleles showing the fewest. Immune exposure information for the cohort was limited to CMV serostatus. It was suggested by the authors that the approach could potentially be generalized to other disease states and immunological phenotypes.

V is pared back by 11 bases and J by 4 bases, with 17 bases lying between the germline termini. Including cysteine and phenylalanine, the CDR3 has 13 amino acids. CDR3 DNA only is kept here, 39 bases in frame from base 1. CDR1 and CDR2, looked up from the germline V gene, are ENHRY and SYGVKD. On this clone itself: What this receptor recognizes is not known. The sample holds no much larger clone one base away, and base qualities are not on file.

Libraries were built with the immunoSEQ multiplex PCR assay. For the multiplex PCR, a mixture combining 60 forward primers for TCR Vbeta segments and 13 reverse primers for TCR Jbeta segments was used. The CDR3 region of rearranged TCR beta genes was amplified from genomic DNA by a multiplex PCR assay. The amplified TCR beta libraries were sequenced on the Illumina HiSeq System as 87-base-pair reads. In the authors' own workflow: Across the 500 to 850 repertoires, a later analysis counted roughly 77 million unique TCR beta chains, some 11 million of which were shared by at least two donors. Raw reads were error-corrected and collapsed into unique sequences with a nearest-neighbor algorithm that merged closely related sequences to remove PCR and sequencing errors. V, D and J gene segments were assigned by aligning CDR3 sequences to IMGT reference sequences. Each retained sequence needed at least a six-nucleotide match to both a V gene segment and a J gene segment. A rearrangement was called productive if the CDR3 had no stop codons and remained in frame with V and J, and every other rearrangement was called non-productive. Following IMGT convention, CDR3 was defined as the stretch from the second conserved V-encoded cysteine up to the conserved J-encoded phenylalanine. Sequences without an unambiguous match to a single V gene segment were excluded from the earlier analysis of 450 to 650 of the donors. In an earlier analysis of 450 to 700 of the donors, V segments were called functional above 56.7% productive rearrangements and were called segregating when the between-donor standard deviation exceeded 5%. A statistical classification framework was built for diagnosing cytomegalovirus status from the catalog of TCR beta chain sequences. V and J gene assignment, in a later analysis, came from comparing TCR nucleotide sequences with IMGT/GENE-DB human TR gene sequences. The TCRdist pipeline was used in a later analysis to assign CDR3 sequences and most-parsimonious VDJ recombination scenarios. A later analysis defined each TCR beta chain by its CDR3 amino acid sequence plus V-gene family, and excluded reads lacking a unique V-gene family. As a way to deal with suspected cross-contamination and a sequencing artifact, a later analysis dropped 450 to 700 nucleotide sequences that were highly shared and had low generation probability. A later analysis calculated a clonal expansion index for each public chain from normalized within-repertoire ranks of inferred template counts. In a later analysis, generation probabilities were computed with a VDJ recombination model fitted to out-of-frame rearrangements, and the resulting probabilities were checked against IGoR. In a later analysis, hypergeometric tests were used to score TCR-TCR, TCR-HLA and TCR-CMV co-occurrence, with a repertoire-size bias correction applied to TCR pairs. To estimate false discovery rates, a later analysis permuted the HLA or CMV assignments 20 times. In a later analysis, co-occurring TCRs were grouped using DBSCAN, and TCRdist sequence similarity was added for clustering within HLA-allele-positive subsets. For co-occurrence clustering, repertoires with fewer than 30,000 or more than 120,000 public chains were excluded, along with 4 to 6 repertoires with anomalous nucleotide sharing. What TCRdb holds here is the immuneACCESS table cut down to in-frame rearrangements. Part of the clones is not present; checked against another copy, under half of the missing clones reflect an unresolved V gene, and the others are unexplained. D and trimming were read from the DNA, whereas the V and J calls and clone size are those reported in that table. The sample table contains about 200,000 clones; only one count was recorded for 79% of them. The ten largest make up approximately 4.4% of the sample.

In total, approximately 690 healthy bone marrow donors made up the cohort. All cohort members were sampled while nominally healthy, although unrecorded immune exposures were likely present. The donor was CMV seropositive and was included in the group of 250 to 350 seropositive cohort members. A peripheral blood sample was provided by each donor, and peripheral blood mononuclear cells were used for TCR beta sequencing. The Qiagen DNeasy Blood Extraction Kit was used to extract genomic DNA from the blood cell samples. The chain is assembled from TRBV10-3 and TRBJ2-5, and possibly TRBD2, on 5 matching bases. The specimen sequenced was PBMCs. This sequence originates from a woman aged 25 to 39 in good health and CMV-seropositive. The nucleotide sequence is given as TGTGCCTCCGCGAAGTCGGCGGGAGAGACCCAGTACTTC. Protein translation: CASAKSAGETQYF.